This TCR beta chain was sequenced in a study of blood T cell repertoires in COVID-19. Overall study: Samples taken during acute and convalescent COVID-19 were collected in the United States, Italy and Spain. From T cells, B-cell-depleted T cells, or PBMCs came the material, which was cDNA or gDNA.

A word on this clone: Relative to the germline gene, one junction end is altered; a read error may explain this.

The authors' processing: Reference gene primer amplification gave estimated nucleated cell counts. Produced via immunoSEQ multiplex PCR; TCRdb's table is partial and in-frame only. That table gives V, J and clone size, and the DNA gave D and trimming. The table lists about 230,000 clones, about 80% of them singletons. Germline values: CDR1 SSHAT, CDR2 FNYEAQ (reference sequence). The CDR3 consists of 14 residues. This TCR derives from a woman in her forties or fifties with acute or convalescent COVID-19. The sequenced sample was peripheral blood. The rearrangement uses TRBV7-7 and TRBJ2-1, with TRBD2 matching over 10 bases. CDR3 bases: TGTGCTAGCAGTGAGCGGGGGGGCGACAATGAGCAGTTCTTC. This gives the protein CASSERGGDNEQFF. Full variable domain (outside the CDR3, taken from reference TRBV7-7 and TRBJ2-1): GAGVSQSPRYKVTKRGQDVTLRCDPISSHATLYWYQQALGQGPEFLTYFNYEAQPDKSGLPSDRFSAERPEGSISTLTIQRTEQRDSAMYRCASSERGGDNEQFFGPGTRLTVL.